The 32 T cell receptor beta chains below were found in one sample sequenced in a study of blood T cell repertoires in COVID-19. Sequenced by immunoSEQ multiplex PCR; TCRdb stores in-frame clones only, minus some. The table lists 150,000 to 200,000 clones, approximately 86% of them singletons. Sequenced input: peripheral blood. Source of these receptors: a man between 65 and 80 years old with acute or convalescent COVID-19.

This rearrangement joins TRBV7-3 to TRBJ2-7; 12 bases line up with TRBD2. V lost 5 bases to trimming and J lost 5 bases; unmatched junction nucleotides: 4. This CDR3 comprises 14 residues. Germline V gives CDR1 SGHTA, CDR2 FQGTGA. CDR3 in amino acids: CASSLAGGNHEQYF. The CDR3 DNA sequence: TGTGCCAGCAGCCTAGCGGGAGGGAACCACGAGCAGTACTTC.

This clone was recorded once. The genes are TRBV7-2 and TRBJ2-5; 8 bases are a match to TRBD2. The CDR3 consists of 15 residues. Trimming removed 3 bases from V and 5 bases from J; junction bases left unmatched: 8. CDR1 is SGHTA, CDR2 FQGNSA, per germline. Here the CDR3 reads CASSFAGGRGETQYF. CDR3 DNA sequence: TGTGCCAGCAGCTTCGCGGGGGGCCGAGGGGAGACCCAGTACTTC.

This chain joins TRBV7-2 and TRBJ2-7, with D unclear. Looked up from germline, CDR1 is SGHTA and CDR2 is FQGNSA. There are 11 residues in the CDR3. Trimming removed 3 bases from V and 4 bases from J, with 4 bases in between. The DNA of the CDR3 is TGTGCCAGCAGCTTTATGTACGAGCAGTACTTC. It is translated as CASSFMYEQYF.

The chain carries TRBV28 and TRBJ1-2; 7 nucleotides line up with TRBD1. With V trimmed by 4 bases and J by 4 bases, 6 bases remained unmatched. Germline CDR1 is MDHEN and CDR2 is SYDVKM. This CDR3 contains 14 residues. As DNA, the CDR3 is TGTGCCAGCAGTTCAAATGGACAGGCCTATGGCTACACCTTC. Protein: CASSSNGQAYGYTF.

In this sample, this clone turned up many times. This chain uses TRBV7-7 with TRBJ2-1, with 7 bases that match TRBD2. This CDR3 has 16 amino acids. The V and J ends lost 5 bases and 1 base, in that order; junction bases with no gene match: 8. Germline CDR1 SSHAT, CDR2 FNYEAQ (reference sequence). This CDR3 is CASSANGLGSYNEQFF. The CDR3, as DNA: TGTGCCAGCAGCGCCAATGGACTAGGTTCCTACAATGAGCAGTTCTTC.

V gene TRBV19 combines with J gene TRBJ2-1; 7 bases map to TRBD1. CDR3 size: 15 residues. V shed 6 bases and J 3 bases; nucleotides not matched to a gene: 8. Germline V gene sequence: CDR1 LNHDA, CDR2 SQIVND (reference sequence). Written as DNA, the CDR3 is TGTGCCAGTAGCGACAGTTGGGACAGCTACAATGAGCAGTTCTTC. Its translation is CASSDSWDSYNEQFF.

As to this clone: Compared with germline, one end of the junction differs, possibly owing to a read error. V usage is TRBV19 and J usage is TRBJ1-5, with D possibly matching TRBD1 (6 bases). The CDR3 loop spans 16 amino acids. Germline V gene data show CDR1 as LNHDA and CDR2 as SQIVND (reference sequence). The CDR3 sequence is CASSIGDRLFNEPQHF. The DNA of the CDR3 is TGTGCCAGTAGTATAGGCGACAGGCTCTTCAATGAGCCCCAGCATTTT.

The CDR3 loop is CASSSRQGYEQYF. CDR3 nucleotide sequence: TGTGCCAGCAGCTCACGACAGGGCTACGAGCAGTACTTC. V gene TRBV6-4 combines with J gene TRBJ2-7, with TRBD1 matching 7 bases. The junction had 5 bases not matched to a gene; V was cut back by 6 bases and J by 3 bases. This CDR3 comprises 13 residues. Germline CDR1 is MRHNA and CDR2 is SNTAGT.

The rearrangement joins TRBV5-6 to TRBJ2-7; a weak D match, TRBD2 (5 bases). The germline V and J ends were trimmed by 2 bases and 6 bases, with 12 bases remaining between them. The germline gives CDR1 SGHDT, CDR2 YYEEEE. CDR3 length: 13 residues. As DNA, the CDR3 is TGTGCCAGCAGCTTTTCGCCTGCGGGCGAGCAGTACTTC. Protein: CASSFSPAGEQYF.

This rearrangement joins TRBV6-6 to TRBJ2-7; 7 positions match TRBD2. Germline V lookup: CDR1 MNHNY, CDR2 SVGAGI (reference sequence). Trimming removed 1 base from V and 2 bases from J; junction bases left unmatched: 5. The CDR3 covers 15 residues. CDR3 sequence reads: CASSYYRGGPYEQYF. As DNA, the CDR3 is TGTGCCAGCAGTTACTACCGGGGAGGGCCCTACGAGCAGTACTTC.

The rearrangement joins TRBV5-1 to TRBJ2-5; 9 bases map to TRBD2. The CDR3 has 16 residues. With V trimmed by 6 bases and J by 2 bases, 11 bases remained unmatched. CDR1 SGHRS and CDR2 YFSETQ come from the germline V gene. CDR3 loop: CASTPRVAGEQETQYF. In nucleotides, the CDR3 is TGCGCCAGCACCCCCAGGGTAGCGGGGGAGCAAGAGACCCAGTACTTC.

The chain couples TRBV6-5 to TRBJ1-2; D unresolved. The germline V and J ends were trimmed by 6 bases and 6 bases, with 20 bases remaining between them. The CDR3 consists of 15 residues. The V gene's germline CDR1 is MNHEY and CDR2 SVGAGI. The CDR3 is CASRPIRGVKDGYTF. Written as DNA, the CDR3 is TGTGCCAGCAGACCAATTCGCGGGGTAAAGGATGGCTACACCTTC.

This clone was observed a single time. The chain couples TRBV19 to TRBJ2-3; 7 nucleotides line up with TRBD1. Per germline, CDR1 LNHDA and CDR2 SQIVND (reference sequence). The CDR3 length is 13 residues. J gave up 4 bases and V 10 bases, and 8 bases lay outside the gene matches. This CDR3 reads CATSDRVPDTQYF. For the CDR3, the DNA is TGTGCCACATCAGACAGGGTCCCAGATACGCAGTATTTT.

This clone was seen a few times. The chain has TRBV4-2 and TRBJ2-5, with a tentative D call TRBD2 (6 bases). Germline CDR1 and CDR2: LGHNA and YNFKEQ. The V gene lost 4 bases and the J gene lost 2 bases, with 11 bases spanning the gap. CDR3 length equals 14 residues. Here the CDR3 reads CASSPMGGQETQYF. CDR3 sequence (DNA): TGTGCCAGCAGCCCCATGGGAGGACAAGAGACCCAGTACTTC.

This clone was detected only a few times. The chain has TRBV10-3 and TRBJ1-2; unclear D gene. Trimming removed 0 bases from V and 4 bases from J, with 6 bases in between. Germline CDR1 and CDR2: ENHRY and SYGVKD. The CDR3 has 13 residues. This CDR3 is CAISESYTYGYTF. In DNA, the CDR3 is TGTGCCATCAGTGAGTCGTACACCTATGGCTACACCTTC.

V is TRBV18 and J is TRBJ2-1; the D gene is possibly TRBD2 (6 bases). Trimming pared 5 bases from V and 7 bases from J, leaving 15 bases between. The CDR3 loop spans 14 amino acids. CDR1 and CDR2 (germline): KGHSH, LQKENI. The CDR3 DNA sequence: TGTGCCAGCTCAACGGGACTCGAGGGGAATGAGCAGTTCTTC. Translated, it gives CASSTGLEGNEQFF.

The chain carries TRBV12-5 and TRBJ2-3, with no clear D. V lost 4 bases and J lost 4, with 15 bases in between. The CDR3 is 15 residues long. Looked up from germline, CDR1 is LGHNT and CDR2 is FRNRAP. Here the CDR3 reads CASGSLERGADTQYF. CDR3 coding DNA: TGTGCTAGTGGTTCCCTCGAAAGAGGCGCAGATACGCAGTATTTT.

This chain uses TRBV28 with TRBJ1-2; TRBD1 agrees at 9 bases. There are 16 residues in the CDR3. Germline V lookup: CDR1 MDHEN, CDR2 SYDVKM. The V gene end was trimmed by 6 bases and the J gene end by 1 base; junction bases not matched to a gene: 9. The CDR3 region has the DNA TGTGCCAGCAGCTTTTTTACAGGGGGCAGTAACTATGGCTACACCTTC. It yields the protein CASSFFTGGSNYGYTF.

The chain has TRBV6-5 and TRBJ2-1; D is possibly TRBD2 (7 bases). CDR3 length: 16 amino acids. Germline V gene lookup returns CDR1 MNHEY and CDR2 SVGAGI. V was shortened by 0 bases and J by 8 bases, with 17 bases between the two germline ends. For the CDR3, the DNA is TGTGCCAGCAGTTACTCGACAGGACTAGGTGACCATGAGCAGTTCTTC. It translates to CASSYSTGLGDHEQFF.

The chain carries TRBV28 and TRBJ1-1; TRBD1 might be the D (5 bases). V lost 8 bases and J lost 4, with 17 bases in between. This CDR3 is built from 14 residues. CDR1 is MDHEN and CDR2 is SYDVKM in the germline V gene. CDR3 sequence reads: CASHKTGLGTEAFF. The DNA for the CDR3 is TGTGCCAGCCATAAAACAGGCTTGGGCACTGAAGCTTTCTTT. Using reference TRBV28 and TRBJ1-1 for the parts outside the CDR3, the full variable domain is DVKVTQSSRYLVKRTGEKVFLECVQDMDHENMFWYRQDPGLGLRLIYFSYDVKMKEKGDIPEGYSVSREKKERFSLILESASTNQTSMYLCASHKTGLGTEAFFGQGTRLTVV.

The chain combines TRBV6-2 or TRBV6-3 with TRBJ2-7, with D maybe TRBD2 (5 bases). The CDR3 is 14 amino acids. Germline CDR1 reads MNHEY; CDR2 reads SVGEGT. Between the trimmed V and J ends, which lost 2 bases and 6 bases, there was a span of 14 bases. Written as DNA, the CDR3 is TGTGCCAGCAGTTACGGTTCCGGGGTACGCGAGCAGTACTTC. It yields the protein CASSYGSGVREQYF.

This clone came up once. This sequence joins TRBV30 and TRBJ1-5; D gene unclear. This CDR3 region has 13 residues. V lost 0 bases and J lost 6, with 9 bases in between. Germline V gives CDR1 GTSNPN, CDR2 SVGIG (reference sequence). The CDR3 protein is CAWSVGGVQPQHF. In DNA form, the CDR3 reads TGTGCCTGGAGTGTAGGCGGGGTTCAGCCCCAGCATTTT.

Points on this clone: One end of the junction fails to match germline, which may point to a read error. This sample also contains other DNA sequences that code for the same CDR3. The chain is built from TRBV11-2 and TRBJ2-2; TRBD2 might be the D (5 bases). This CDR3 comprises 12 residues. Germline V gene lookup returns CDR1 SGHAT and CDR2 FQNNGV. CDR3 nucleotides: TGTGCCAGCAGCCCCGACTACGGGGAACTGTTTTTT. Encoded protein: CASSPDYGELFF. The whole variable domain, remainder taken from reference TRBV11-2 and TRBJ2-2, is EAGVAQSPRYKIIEKRQSVAFWCNPISGHATLYWYQQILGQGPKLLIQFQNNGVVDDSQLPKDRFSAERLKGVDSTLKIQPAKLEDSAVYLCASSPDYGELFFGEGSRLTVL.

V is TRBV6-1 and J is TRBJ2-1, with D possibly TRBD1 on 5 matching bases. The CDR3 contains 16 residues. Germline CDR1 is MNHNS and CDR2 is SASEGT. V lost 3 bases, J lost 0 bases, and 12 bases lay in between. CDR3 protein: CASSETLQDSYNEQFF. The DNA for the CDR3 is TGTGCCAGCAGTGAGACTCTACAGGACTCCTACAATGAGCAGTTCTTC.

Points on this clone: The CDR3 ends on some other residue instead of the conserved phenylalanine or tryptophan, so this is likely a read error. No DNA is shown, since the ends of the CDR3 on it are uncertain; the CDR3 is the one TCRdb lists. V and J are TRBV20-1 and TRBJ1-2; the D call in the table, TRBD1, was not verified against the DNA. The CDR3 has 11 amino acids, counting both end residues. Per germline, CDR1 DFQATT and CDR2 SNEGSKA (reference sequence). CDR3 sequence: CSASFRTGLNL.

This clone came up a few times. CDR3 sequence: CSVPSGNNEQFF. The CDR3 DNA reads TGCAGCGTTCCAAGCGGAAACAATGAGCAGTTCTTC. The rearrangement uses TRBV29-1 and TRBJ2-1; a possible D gene is TRBD2 (5 bases). Germline CDR1 and CDR2: SQVTM and ANQGSEA. V was cut by 5 bases and J by 5 bases, with 10 bases left in between. The CDR3 totals 12 residues.

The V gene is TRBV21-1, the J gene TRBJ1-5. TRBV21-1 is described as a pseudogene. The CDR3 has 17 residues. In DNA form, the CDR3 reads TGTGCCAGCAGCAAAGGGGGAGCGAGAACTAGCAATCAGCCCCAGCATTTT. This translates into CASSKGGARTSNQPQHF.

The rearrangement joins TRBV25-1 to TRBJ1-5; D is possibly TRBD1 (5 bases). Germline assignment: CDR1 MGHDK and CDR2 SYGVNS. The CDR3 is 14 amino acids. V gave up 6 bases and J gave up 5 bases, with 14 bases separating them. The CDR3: CASSVPRRDQPQHF. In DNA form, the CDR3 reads TGTGCCAGCAGCGTTCCCCGCAGGGATCAGCCCCAGCATTTT.

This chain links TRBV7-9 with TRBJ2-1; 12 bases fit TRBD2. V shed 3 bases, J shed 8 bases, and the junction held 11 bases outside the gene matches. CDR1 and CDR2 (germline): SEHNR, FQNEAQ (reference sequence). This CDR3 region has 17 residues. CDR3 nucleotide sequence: TGTGCCAGCAGCTTGTATCGGGCTAGCGGGGGGGCCGATGAGCAGTTCTTC. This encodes CASSLYRASGGADEQFF.

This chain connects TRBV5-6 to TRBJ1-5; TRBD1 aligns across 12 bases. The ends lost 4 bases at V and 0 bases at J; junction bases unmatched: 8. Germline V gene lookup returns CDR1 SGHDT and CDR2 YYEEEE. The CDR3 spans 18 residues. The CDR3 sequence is CASSTGTGGGYSNQPQHF. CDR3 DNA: TGTGCCAGCAGCACAGGGACAGGGGGCGGCTATAGCAATCAGCCCCAGCATTTT. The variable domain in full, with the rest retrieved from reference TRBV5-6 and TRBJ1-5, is DAGVTQSPTHLIKTRGQQVTLRCSPKSGHDTVSWYQQALGQGPQFIFQYYEEEERQRGNFPDRFSGHQFPNYSSELNVNALLLGDSALYLCASSTGTGGGYSNQPQHFGDGTRLSIL.

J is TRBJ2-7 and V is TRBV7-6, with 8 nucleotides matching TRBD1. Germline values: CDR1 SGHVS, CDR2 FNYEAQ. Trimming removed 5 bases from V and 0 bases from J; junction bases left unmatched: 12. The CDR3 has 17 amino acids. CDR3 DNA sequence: TGTGCCAGCAGCCCGACAGGGGTCCACACGAGCTCCTACGAGCAGTACTTC. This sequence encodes CASSPTGVHTSSYEQYF.

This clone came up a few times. The CDR3 sequence: CASSLIGQGSYEQYF. The CDR3 DNA sequence: TGTGCCAGCAGTTTGATCGGACAGGGGTCCTACGAGCAGTACTTC. This sequence joins TRBV27 and TRBJ2-7, with 9 bases matching TRBD1. The junction had 4 bases not matched to a gene; V was cut back by 3 bases and J by 1 base. Per the germline V gene, CDR1 is MNHEY and CDR2 is SMNVEV (reference sequence). The CDR3 runs to 15 residues.